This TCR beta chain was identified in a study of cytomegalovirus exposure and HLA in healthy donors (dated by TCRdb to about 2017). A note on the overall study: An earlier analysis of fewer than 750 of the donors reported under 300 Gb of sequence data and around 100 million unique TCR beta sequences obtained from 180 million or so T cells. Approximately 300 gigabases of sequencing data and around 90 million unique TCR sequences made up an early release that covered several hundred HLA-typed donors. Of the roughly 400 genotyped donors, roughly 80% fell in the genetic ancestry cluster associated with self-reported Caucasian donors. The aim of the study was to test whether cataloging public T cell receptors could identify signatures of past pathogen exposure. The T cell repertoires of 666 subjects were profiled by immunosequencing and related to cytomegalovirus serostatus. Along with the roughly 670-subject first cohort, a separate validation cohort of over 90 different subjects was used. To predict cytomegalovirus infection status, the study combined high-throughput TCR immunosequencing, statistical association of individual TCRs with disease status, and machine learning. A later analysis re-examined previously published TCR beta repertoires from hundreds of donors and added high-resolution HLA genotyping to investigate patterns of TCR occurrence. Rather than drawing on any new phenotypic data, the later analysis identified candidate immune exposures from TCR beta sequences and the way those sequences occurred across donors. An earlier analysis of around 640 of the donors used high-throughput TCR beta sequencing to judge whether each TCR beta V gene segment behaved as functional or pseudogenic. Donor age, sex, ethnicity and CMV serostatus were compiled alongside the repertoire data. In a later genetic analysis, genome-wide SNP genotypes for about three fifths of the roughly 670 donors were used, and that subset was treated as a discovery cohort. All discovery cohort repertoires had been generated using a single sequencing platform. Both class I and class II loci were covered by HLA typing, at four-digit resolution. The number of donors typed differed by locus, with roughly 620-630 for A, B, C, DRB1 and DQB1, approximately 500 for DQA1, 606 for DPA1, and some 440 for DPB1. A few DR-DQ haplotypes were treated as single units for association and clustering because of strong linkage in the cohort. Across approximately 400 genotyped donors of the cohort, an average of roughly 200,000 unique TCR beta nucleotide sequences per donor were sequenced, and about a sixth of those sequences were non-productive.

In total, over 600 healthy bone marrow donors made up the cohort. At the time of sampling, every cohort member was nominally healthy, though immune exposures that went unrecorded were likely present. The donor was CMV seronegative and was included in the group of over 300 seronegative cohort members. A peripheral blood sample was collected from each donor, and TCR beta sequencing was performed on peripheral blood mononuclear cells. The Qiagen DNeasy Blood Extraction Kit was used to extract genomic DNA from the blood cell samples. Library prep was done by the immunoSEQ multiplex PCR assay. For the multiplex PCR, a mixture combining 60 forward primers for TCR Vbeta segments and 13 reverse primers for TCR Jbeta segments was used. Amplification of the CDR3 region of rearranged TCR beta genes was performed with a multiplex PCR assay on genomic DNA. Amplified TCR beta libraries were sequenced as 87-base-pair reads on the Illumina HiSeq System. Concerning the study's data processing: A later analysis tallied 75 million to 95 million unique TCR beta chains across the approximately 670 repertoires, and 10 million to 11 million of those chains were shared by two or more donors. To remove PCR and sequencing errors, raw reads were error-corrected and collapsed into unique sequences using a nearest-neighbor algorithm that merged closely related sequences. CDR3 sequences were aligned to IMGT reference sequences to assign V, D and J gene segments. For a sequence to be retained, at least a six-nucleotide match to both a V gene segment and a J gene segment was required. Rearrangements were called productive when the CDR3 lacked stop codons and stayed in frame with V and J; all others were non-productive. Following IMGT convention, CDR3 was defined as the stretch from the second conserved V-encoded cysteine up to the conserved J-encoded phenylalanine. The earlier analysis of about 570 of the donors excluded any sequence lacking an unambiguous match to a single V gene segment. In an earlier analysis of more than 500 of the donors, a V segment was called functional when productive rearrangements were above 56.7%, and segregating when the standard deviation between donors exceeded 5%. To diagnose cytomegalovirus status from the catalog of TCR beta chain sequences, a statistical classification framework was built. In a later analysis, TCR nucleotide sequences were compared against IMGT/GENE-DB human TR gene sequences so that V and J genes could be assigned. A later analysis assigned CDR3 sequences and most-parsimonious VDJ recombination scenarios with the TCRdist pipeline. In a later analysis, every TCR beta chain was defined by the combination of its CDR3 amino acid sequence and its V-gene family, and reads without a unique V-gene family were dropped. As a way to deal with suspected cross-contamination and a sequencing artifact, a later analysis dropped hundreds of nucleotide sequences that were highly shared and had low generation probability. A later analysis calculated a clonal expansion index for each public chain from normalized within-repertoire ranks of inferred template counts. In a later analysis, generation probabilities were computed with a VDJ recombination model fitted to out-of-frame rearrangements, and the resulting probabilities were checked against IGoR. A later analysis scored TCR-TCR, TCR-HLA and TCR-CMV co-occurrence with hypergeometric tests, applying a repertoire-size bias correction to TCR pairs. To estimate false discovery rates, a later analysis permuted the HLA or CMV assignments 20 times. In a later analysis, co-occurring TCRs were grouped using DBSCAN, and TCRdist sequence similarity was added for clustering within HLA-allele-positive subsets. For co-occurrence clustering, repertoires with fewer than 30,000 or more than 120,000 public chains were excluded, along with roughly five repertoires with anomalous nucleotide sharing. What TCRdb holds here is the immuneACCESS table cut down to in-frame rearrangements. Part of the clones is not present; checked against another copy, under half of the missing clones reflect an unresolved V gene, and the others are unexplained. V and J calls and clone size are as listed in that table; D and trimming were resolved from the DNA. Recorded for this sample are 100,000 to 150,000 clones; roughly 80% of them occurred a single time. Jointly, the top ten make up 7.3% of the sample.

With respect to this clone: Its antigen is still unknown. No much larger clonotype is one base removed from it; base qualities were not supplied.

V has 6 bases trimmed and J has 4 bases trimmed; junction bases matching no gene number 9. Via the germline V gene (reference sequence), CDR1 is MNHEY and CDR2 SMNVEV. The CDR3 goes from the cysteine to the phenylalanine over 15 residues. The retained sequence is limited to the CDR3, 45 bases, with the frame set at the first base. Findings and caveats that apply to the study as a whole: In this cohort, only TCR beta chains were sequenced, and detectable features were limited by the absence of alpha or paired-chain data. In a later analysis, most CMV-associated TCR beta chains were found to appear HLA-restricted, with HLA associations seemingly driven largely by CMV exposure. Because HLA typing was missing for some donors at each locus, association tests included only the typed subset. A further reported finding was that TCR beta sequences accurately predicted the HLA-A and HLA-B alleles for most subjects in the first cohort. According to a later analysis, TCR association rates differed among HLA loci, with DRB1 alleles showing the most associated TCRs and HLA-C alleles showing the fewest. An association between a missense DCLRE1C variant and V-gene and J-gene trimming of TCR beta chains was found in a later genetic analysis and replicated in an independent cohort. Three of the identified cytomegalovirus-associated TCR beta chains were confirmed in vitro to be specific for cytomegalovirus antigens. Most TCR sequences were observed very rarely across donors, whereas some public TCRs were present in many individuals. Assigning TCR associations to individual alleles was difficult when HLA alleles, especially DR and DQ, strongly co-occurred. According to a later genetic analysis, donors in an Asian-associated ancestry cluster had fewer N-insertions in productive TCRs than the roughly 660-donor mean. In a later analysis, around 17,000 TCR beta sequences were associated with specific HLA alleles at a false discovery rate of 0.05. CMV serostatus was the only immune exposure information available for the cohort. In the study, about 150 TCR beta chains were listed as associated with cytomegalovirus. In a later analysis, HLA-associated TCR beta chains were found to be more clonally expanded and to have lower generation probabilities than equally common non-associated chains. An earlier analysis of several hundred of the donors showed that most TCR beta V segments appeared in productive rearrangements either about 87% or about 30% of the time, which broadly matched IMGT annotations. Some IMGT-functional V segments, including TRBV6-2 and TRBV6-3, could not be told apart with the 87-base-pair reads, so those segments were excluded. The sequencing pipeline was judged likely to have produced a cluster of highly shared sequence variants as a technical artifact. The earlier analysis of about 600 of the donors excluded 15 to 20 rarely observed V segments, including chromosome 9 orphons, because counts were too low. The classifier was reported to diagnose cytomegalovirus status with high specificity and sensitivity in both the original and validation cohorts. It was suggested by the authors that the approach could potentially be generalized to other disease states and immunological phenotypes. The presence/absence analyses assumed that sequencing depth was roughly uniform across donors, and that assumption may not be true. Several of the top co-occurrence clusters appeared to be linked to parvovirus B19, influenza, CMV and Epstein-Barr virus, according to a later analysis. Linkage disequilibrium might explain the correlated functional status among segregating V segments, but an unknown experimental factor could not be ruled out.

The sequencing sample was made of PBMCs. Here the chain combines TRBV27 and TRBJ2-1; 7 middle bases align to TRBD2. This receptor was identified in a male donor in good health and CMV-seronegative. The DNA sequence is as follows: TGTGCCAGCAGCCGTAGCGGGCCGCGGTACAATGAGCAGTTCTTC. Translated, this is CASSRSGPRYNEQFF.